A single sample gave rise to the 30 T cell receptor beta chains below, sequenced in a study of T cell repertoires in cytomegalovirus infection. Each CDR3 protein is one row after TCRdb ran MiXCR on the reads. The table has about 220,000 distinct CDR3 sequences, 38% seen once. Antigens for these TCRs are unknown. The sample was CD8+ T cells from cultured PBMCs, taken from culture after CMV antigen stimulation. These receptors were collected from a human donor in good health (CMV status not recorded). Some clones in this sample may be carry-over from other donors' samples.

The rearrangement joins TRBV6-5 to TRBJ1-1; D is unresolved. Germline CDR1 reads MNHEY; CDR2 reads SVGAGI. The CDR3 contains 17 residues. Trimming shortened V by 6 bases and J by 1 base, and 21 bases separated the two germline ends. The CDR3: CASSSTTQARENTEAFF. The CDR3 nucleotides read TGTGCCAGCAGCTCCACCACACAAGCTAGGGAGAACACTGAAGCTTTCTTT.

This clonotype has only one observation. The V call is TRBV28, the J call TRBJ1-2; D is unresolved. V shed 10 bases and J shed 5 bases, with 14 bases lying between them. CDR3 length equals 12 residues. The germline V gene has CDR1 MDHEN and CDR2 SYDVKM. The CDR3 nucleotides read TGTGCCATCACGGACTACGCTTATGGCTACACCTTC. Amino acids: CAITDYAYGYTF.

This clonotype was detected only a few times. The chain is built from TRBV11-2 and TRBJ2-3, with D possibly being TRBD1 (6 bases). Germline V CDR1 and CDR2: SGHAT, FQNNGV. The CDR3 totals 16 residues. V shed 3 bases and J shed 5 bases, with 18 bases lying between them. The CDR3 loop is CASSFPFAQGKDTQYF. The CDR3 nucleotides read TGTGCCAGCAGCTTTCCGTTCGCGCAGGGGAAAGATACGCAGTATTTT.

The rearrangement uses TRBV7-9 and TRBJ2-7, with a tentative D call TRBD2 (5 bases). In germline, CDR1 is SEHNR, CDR2 FQNEAQ (reference sequence). V shed 4 bases and J shed 3 bases, with 13 bases lying between them. The CDR3 runs to 14 residues. The CDR3 DNA is TGTGCCAGCAGCTCCGACGGGGAGATCTACGAGCAGTACTTC. This encodes CASSSDGEIYEQYF.

In its sample, this clonotype was seen a few times. The J gene is TRBJ2-7, the V gene TRBV7-2, with 11 nucleotides matching TRBD2. This CDR3 is built from 14 residues. J lost 8 bases, V lost 4 bases, and 7 bases had no gene match. CDR1 and CDR2 (germline): SGHTA, FQGNSA. The CDR3 nucleotides read TGTGCCAGCAGCTCATCCGGGACTAGCGGACAGCAGTACTTC. It translates to CASSSSGTSGQQYF.

This clonotype showed up just a few times. The V and J genes are TRBV20-1 and TRBJ1-5; possible D gene TRBD1, 5 bases. With 6 bases removed from V and 3 bases from J, the gap between germline ends came to 18 bases. The length of the CDR3 is 15 residues. Germline V gene lookup returns CDR1 DFQATT and CDR2 SNEGSKA (reference sequence). The CDR3 here is CSANTRSGINQPQHF. The CDR3 coding sequence is TGCAGTGCGAATACCAGGTCAGGGATCAATCAGCCCCAGCATTTT.

As to this clonotype: This likely comes from a read error, as the CDR3 has no conserved phenylalanine or tryptophan at its end. CDR3 residues: CASSLPGQGTGELFS. As DNA, the CDR3 is TGTGCCAGCAGCTTGCCGGGACAGGGGACCGGGGAGCTGTTTTCT. The V gene is TRBV11-1, the J gene TRBJ2-2, with 10 bases fitting TRBD1. Germline lookup yields CDR1 SGHAT and CDR2 FQDESV (reference sequence). The CDR3 sequence is 15 residues long. V lost 3 bases and J lost 5; bases outside the gene matches: 3.

The V call is TRBV7-6, the J call TRBJ2-2; D gene uncertain. Germline assignment: CDR1 SGHVS and CDR2 FNYEAQ. V lost 5 bases and J 5 bases, leaving 15 bases between the germline ends. The length of the CDR3 is 15 residues. As DNA, the CDR3 is TGTGCCAGCAGCCCGATTGACCCCGAAACCGGGGAGCTGTTTTTT. Translating gives CASSPIDPETGELFF.

This clonotype has only a few counts. The V call is TRBV7-2, the J call TRBJ2-1; TRBD2 might be the D (5 bases). The germline V gene has CDR1 SGHTA and CDR2 FQGNSA. V was cut by 5 bases and J by 6 bases, with 11 bases left in between. The CDR3 runs 13 residues. Written as DNA, the CDR3 is TGTGCCAGCAGCCTCCGAGGACTCAATGAGCAGTTCTTC. It encodes CASSLRGLNEQFF.

This clonotype was found a few times. The chain employs TRBV30 and TRBJ1-5, with 7 bases that match TRBD1. The CDR3 has 13 amino acids. The V and J ends lost 5 bases and 4 bases, in that order; junction bases with no gene match: 5. The germline gives CDR1 GTSNPN, CDR2 SVGIG (reference sequence). For the CDR3, the DNA is TGTGCCTGGTCAGACAGGGCAAATCAGCCCCAGCATTTT. Protein: CAWSDRANQPQHF.

This clonotype was seen just once. The chain links TRBV2 to TRBJ2-7, with 7 bases aligning to TRBD2. The CDR3 length is 14 residues. The germline gives CDR1 SNHLY, CDR2 FYNNEI. Germline trimming cut 8 bases from V and 6 bases from J; bases unmatched to any gene: 13. The CDR3, as DNA: TGTGCCAGCCACCGCGCGGGGGAGGAAACCGAGCAGTACTTC. Its translation: CASHRAGEETEQYF.

This clonotype occurred a few times. The chain couples TRBV28 to TRBJ2-1, with 9 bases that match TRBD1. V lost 3 bases to trimming and J lost 3 bases; unmatched junction nucleotides: 3. Germline V gives CDR1 MDHEN, CDR2 SYDVKM. There are 15 residues in the CDR3. In DNA, the CDR3 is TGTGCCAGCAGTTTTCGGGACAGGGTCTACAATGAGCAGTTCTTC. It is translated as CASSFRDRVYNEQFF.

The chain has TRBV5-1 and TRBJ1-1, with 7 bases fitting TRBD1. V lost 1 base, J lost 7 bases, and 4 bases stayed unmatched. Germline V gene data show CDR1 as SGHRS and CDR2 as YFSETQ. The CDR3 is made up of 13 amino acids. Here the CDR3 reads CASSLTDRDEAFF. The CDR3 DNA reads TGCGCCAGCAGCTTGACCGACAGGGATGAAGCTTTCTTT.

The genes are TRBV28 and TRBJ2-2, with a weak D call TRBD1 (6 bases). CDR1 and CDR2 from the germline V gene are MDHEN and SYDVKM. V lost 3 bases and J lost 4, with 12 bases in between. CDR3 length equals 15 residues. The CDR3 DNA follows: TGTGCCAGCAGTTTGCCAACAGGGTCCACCGGGGAGCTGTTTTTT. Amino acid sequence: CASSLPTGSTGELFF.

The rearrangement uses TRBV7-4 and TRBJ1-1; 7 nucleotides match TRBD1. Germline CDR1 reads SGHVT; CDR2 reads SQSDAQ. Trimming at V came to 6 bases and at J to 11 bases, leaving 6 bases not matched to a gene. The CDR3 consists of 11 residues. The CDR3 loop is CASRFDRAAFF. The CDR3 DNA is TGTGCCAGCAGGTTCGACAGGGCGGCTTTCTTT.

This chain connects TRBV12-3 or TRBV12-4 to TRBJ2-2; 9 bases map to TRBD2. J lost 1 base, V lost 4 bases, and 4 bases had no gene match. The CDR3 spans 16 residues. For the CDR3, the DNA is TGTGCCAGCAGTTCTGGACTAGCGCAGAACACCGGGGAGCTGTTTTTT. Protein: CASSSGLAQNTGELFF.

The V gene is TRBV4-1, the J gene TRBJ2-2; D gene ambiguous. Trimming took 0 bases from V and 3 from J, leaving 5 bases between them. Germline V gene data show CDR1 as MGHRA and CDR2 as YSYEKL. This CDR3 contains 14 residues. For the CDR3, the DNA is TGCGCCAGCAGCCAAGATCAGGACACCGGGGAGCTGTTTTTT. Amino acids: CASSQDQDTGELFF.

This chain joins TRBV12-3 or TRBV12-4 and TRBJ2-7; either TRBD1 or TRBD2 may fit D (5 bases each). CDR3 length equals 20 residues. The germline V and J ends were trimmed by 4 bases and 0 bases, with 28 bases remaining between them. The CDR3 nucleotides are TGTGCCAGCAGTTCCACCTCCGGGACGAGACTTGACCCGTCCTCCTACGAGCAGTACTTC. Protein: CASSSTSGTRLDPSSYEQYF.

This clonotype was seen only a few times. The V gene is TRBV7-9, the J gene TRBJ1-1, with D maybe TRBD1 (5 bases). The CDR3 is 15 amino acids. CDR1 and CDR2 (germline): SEHNR, FQNEAQ (reference sequence). V lost 3 bases to trimming and J lost 1 base, with 12 bases between them. Here the CDR3 DNA reads TGTGCCAGCAGCTTGTCGCGAGGGGAGAACACTGAAGCTTTCTTT. This encodes CASSLSRGENTEAFF.

The genes are TRBV14 and TRBJ1-1; D ambiguous. V was clipped by 0 bases and J by 0 bases, with 17 bases between them. Looked up from germline, CDR1 is SGHDN and CDR2 is FVKESK. The CDR3 length is 18 residues. The CDR3 DNA follows: TGTGCCAGCAGCCAAGATGGATGGAGACACTCTCTGAACACTGAAGCTTTCTTT. Translation gives CASSQDGWRHSLNTEAFF.

This clonotype was seen repeatedly, ten times or more. V and J are TRBV7-8 and TRBJ2-3; no firm D call. The CDR3 extends over 16 amino acids. Trimming shortened V by 5 bases and J by 3 bases, and 18 bases separated the two germline ends. CDR1 and CDR2 from the germline V gene are SGHVS and FQNEAQ. The CDR3 protein is CASSVGIGDATDTQYF. The CDR3 nucleotides read TGTGCCAGCAGCGTAGGGATAGGCGATGCAACAGATACGCAGTATTTT.

The table lists this clonotype with a few counts. The chain couples TRBV30 to TRBJ1-1, with 9 bases matching TRBD1. The CDR3 contains 13 residues. Germline V CDR1 and CDR2: GTSNPN, SVGIG (reference sequence). J was trimmed by 1 base and V by 5 bases; bases with no gene match: 2. Here the CDR3 DNA reads TGTGCCTGGTGGGACAGGGAGAACACTGAAGCTTTCTTT. Encoded protein: CAWWDRENTEAFF. The whole variable domain, remainder taken from reference TRBV30 and TRBJ1-1, is SQTIHQWPATLVQPVGSPLSLECTVEGTSNPNLYWYRQAAGRGLQLLFYSVGIGQISSEVPQNLSASRPQDRQFILSSKKLLLSDSGFYLCAWWDRENTEAFFGQGTRLTVV.

The sample holds a few counts of this clonotype. The CDR3 region has the DNA TGTGCCAGCAGCTCCCGGACTAGCGGGGTCAATGAGCAGTTCTTC. It translates to CASSSRTSGVNEQFF. The V gene is TRBV7-3, the J gene TRBJ2-1, with TRBD2 matching over 12 bases. With V trimmed by 4 bases and J by 6 bases, 4 bases remained unmatched. Germline V CDR1 and CDR2: SGHTA, FQGTGA. The CDR3 spans 15 residues.

This chain uses TRBV6-5 with TRBJ2-7; D might be TRBD2 (5 bases). The length of the CDR3 is 13 residues. Germline V lookup: CDR1 MNHEY, CDR2 SVGAGI. Trimming removed 4 bases at V and 4 bases at J, with 11 bases between. For the CDR3, the DNA is TGTGCCAGCAGTTTGTCGCGGGTTTACGAGCAGTACTTC. The encoded protein is CASSLSRVYEQYF.

The chain joins TRBV12-3 or TRBV12-4 to TRBJ2-6, with D perhaps TRBD2 (6 bases). The CDR3 has 15 amino acids. V lost 6 bases and J lost 2, with 11 bases in between. CDR3 in amino acids: CASSWGEPGANVLTF. CDR3 bases: TGTGCCAGCAGCTGGGGGGAGCCTGGGGCCAACGTCCTGACTTTC.

The chain carries TRBV28 and TRBJ2-6; 7 bases agree with TRBD2. This CDR3 is 19 amino acids long. V shed 3 bases, J shed 0 bases, and the junction held 11 bases outside the gene matches. CDR1 and CDR2 from the germline V gene are MDHEN and SYDVKM. CDR3 sequence reads: CASSFPPSGPSSGANVLTF. The CDR3 bases are TGTGCCAGCAGTTTCCCCCCTAGCGGCCCCAGCTCTGGGGCCAACGTCCTGACTTTC.

In this sample, this clonotype turned up a few times. The genes are TRBV7-7 and TRBJ2-5; 10 bases agree with TRBD1. The CDR3 runs 16 residues. Germline CDR1 reads SSHAT; CDR2 reads FNYEAQ (reference sequence). V dropped 2 bases and J dropped 1; count of bases not matched to a gene: 4. CDR3 in DNA: TGTGCCAGCAGCTTAAGTAGGGACAGGGGCCAAGAGACCCAGTACTTC. This translates into CASSLSRDRGQETQYF.

This clonotype was picked up a small number of times. This chain links TRBV11-2 with TRBJ1-1, with a tentative D call TRBD1 (6 bases). Trimming cost V 3 bases and J 2 bases, with 16 bases left between them. The germline V gene encodes CDR1 SGHAT and CDR2 FQNNGV. CDR3 length: 16 residues. CDR3 in DNA: TGTGCCAGCAGCTTGGAACAGGGACCCCCTAACACTGAAGCTTTCTTT. It codes for CASSLEQGPPNTEAFF.

In the case of this clonotype: At one of its ends the junction is not consistent with the germline gene, which may arise from a read error. This rearrangement joins TRBV7-9 to TRBJ1-4; D is perhaps TRBD1 (5 bases). The germline CDR1 and CDR2 sequences are SEHNR and FQNEAQ (reference sequence). CDR3 size: 16 residues. The CDR3 DNA reads as TGTGCCAGCGGCTTAAACCCCAGAGGGGTAGAAGGGAAACTGTTTTTT. This translates into CASGLNPRGVEGKLFF.

This clonotype was found many times. V is TRBV24-1 and J is TRBJ2-1, with 10 bases that match TRBD2. Trimming took 4 bases from V and 7 from J; bases not matched to a gene: 9. This CDR3 is 16 amino acids long. Germline assignment: CDR1 KGHDR and CDR2 SFDVKD. CDR3 DNA sequence: TGTGCCACCAGTGACCGTGGACTAGCGGACGGAAATGAGCAGTTCTTC. This encodes CATSDRGLADGNEQFF.